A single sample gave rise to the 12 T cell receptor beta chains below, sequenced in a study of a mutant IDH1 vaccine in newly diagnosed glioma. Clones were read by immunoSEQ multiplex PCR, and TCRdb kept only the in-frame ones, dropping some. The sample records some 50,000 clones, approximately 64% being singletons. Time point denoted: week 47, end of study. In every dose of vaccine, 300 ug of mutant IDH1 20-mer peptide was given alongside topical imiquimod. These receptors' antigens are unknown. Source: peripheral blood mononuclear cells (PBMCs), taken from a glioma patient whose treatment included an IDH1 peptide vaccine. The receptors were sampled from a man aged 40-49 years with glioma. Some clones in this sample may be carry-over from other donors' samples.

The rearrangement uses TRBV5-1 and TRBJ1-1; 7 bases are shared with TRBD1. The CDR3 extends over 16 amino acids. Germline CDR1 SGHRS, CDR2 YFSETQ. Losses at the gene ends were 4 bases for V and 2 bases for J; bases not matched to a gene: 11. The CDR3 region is CASSLNPGQTNTEAFF. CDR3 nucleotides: TGCGCCAGCAGCCTCAACCCGGGACAGACAAACACTGAAGCTTTCTTT.

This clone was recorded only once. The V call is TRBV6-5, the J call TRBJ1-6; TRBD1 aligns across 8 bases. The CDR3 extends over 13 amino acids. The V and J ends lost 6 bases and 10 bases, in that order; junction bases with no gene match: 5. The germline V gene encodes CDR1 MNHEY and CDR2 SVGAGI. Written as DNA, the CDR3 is TGTGCCAGCAGCCACGACAGGGGATCACCCCTCCACTTT. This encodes CASSHDRGSPLHF.

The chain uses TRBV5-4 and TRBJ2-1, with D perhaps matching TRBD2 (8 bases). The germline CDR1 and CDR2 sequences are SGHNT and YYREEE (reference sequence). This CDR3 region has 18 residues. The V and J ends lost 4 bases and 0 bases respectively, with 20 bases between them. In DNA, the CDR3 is TGTGCCAGCAGCCCACAGGGGAGCGGGAGATACTCCTACAATGAGCAGTTCTTC. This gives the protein CASSPQGSGRYSYNEQFF. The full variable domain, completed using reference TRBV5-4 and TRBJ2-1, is ETGVTQSPTHLIKTRGQQVTLRCSSQSGHNTVSWYQQALGQGPQFIFQYYREEENGRGNFPPRFSGLQFPNYSSELNVNALELDDSALYLCASSPQGSGRYSYNEQFFGPGTRLTVL.

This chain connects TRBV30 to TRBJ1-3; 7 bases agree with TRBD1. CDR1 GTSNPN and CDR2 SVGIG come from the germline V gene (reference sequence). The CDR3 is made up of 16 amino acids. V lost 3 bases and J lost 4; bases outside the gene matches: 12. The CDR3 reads CAWSLTDRARGNTIYF. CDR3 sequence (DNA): TGTGCCTGGAGCCTAACCGACAGGGCGCGGGGAAACACCATATATTTT.

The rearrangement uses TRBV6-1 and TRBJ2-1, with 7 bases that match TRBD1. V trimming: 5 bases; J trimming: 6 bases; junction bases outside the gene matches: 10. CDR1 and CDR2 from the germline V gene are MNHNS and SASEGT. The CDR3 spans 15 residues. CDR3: CASSTDRDRVNEQFF. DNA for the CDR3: TGTGCCAGCAGTACTGACAGGGATCGGGTCAATGAGCAGTTCTTC.

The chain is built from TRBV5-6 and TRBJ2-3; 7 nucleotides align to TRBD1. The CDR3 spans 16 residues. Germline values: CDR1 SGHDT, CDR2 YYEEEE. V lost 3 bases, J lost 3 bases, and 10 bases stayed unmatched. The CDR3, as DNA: TGTGCCAGCAGCTCGTACCACAGGGGATCGACAGATACGCAGTATTTT. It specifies CASSSYHRGSTDTQYF.

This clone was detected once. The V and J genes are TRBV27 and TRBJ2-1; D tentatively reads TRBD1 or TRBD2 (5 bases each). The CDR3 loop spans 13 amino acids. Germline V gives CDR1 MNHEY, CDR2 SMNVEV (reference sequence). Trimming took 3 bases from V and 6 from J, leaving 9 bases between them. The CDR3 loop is CASSFSGTNEQFF. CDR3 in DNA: TGTGCCAGCAGTTTTTCGGGGACCAATGAGCAGTTCTTC.

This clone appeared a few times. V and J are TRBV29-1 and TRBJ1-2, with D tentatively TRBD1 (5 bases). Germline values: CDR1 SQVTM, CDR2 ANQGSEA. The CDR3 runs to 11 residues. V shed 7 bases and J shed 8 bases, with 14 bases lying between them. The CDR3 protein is CSATPGDGYTF. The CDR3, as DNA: TGCAGCGCGACCCCGGGGGACGGCTACACCTTC.

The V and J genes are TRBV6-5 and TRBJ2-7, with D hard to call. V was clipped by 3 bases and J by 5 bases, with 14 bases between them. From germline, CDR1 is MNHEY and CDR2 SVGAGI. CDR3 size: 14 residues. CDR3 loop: CASSYMKAADEQYF. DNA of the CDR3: TGTGCCAGCAGTTATATGAAGGCGGCGGACGAGCAGTACTTC.

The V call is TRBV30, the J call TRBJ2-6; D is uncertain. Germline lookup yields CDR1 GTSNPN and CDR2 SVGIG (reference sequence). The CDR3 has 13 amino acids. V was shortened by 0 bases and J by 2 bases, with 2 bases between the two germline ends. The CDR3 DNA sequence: TGTGCCTGGAGTGTACCTGGGGCCAACGTCCTGACTTTC. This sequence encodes CAWSVPGANVLTF.

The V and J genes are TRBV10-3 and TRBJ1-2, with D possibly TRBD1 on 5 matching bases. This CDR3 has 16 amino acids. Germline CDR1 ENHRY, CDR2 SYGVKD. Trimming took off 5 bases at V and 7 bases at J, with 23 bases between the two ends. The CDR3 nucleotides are TGTGCCATCAGTCCTGATTCAGGGACGACTATGGCTGGCTACACCTTC. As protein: CAISPDSGTTMAGYTF.

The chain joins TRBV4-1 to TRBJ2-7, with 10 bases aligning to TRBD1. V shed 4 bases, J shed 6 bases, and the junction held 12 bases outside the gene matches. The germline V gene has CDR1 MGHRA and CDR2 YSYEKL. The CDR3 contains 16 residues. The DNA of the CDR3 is TGCGCCAGCAGCCCGTTCCCGGGACAGGGGACCGTCGAGCAGTACTTC. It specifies CASSPFPGQGTVEQYF.